The 14 T cell receptor beta chains below were found in one sample sequenced in a study of cytomegalovirus exposure and HLA in healthy donors. It was with 60 Vbeta and 13 Jbeta primers that the PCR ran. Data came from immunoSEQ multiplex PCR; TCRdb stores just in-frame clones and leaves some out. This sample has about 180,000 clones, with about 77% found just once. Sequencing was performed on PBMCs. Receptor source: a man in his sixties in good health and CMV-seronegative.

The rearrangement joins TRBV19 to TRBJ1-2; 10 bases are a match to TRBD1. CDR3 length: 14 residues. Unmatched junction bases numbered 4, after V lost 4 bases and J lost 5 bases. The germline CDR1 and CDR2 sequences are LNHDA and SQIVND (reference sequence). The CDR3 reads CASSRQGAGYGYTF. The CDR3 DNA is TGTGCCAGTAGTAGACAGGGGGCCGGTTATGGCTACACCTTC. Full variable domain (missing parts from reference TRBV19 and TRBJ1-2): DGGITQSPKYLFRKEGQNVTLSCEQNLNHDAMYWYRQDPGQGLRLIYYSQIVNDFQKGDIAEGYSVSREKKESFPLTVTSAQKNPTAFYLCASSRQGAGYGYTFGSGTRLTVV.

J is TRBJ2-1 and V is TRBV15; 7 bases agree with TRBD1. Trimming took 0 bases from V and 15 from J; bases not matched to a gene: 8. The CDR3 consists of 13 residues. Germline values: CDR1 LNHNV, CDR2 YYDKDF (reference sequence). CDR3 residues: CATSRDIQGFLFF. The CDR3 nucleotides read TGTGCCACCAGCAGAGATATACAGGGGTTTTTGTTCTTC.

V gene TRBV5-1 combines with J gene TRBJ2-5, with TRBD2 matching over 7 bases. The V gene end was trimmed by 6 bases and the J gene end by 3 bases; junction bases not matched to a gene: 2. Germline loops: CDR1 SGHRS, CDR2 YFSETQ. There are 12 residues in the CDR3. CDR3 loop: CASKGREETQYF. The CDR3 DNA is TGCGCCAGCAAAGGGAGGGAAGAGACCCAGTACTTC.

This chain links TRBV14 with TRBJ2-1; 8 nucleotides match TRBD2. The trim removed 3 bases at V and 2 bases at J, leaving 6 bases unmatched. CDR1 SGHDN and CDR2 FVKESK come from the germline V gene. This CDR3 has 16 amino acids. The CDR3 region is CASSHKLADPYNEQFF. CDR3 DNA sequence: TGTGCCAGCAGCCATAAACTAGCGGACCCCTACAATGAGCAGTTCTTC. The whole variable domain, filled in from reference TRBV14 and TRBJ2-1, reads EAGVTQFPSHSVIEKGQTVTLRCDPISGHDNLYWYRRVMGKEIKFLLHFVKESKQDESGMPNNRFLAERTGGTYSTLKVQPAELEDSGVYFCASSHKLADPYNEQFFGPGTRLTVL.

V usage is TRBV11-1 and J usage is TRBJ2-3, with 8 bases matching TRBD2. The CDR3 runs to 15 residues. Germline V gene lookup returns CDR1 SGHAT and CDR2 FQDESV (reference sequence). J was trimmed by 3 bases and V by 5 bases; bases with no gene match: 7. DNA for the CDR3: TGTGCCAGCAGCCGCGGAGCGGGAGATACAGATACGCAGTATTTT. Residues: CASSRGAGDTDTQYF.

The chain carries TRBV19 and TRBJ2-2; D may be TRBD2 (6 bases). Germline CDR1 is LNHDA and CDR2 is SQIVND (reference sequence). Deletions cut 7 bases from V and 5 bases from J, with 14 bases between. The CDR3 spans 14 residues. CDR3 amino acids: CASIGTLTTGELFF. In DNA, the CDR3 is TGTGCCAGTATCGGGACTTTAACTACCGGGGAGCTGTTTTTT.

The rearrangement joins TRBV6-1 to TRBJ2-2; the D gene is possibly TRBD1 (6 bases). The ends were cut back, 4 bases at V and 0 bases at J, with 12 bases in the middle. Per germline, CDR1 MNHNS and CDR2 SASEGT. The CDR3 has 16 amino acids. Here the CDR3 reads CASSGGTNPNTGELFF. For the CDR3, the DNA is TGTGCCAGCAGTGGGGGGACAAACCCGAACACCGGGGAGCTGTTTTTT.

This rearrangement joins TRBV6-5 to TRBJ1-2, with a tentative D call TRBD1 (6 bases). The CDR3 totals 16 residues. Germline V lookup: CDR1 MNHEY, CDR2 SVGAGI. V lost 2 bases, J lost 2 bases, and 15 bases lay in between. CDR3 residues: CASSYQPYRANYGYTF. The CDR3 nucleotides are TGTGCCAGCAGTTACCAACCTTACAGGGCCAACTATGGCTACACCTTC.

This chain links TRBV21-1 with TRBJ2-1; TRBD2, the table's D call, was not compared with the DNA. TRBV21-1 counts as a pseudogene. The CDR3 is made up of 17 amino acids. The CDR3 DNA follows: TGTGCCAGCAGCACTGGAGGACTAGCGGACCAACGCAATGAGCAGTTCTTC. Encoded protein: CASSTGGLADQRNEQFF.

The J gene is TRBJ1-1, the V gene TRBV6-1, with 7 positions matching TRBD1. J lost 4 bases, V lost 6 bases, and 8 bases had no gene match. This CDR3 is 14 amino acids long. Per germline, CDR1 MNHNS and CDR2 SASEGT. The CDR3 DNA follows: TGTGCCAGCAGACCCTGGGACAGCGGCACTGAAGCTTTCTTT. This encodes CASRPWDSGTEAFF.

Comment on this clone: One end of the junction fails to match germline, which may point to a read error. The chain employs TRBV11-2 and TRBJ1-2, with D unclear. Germline V gene lookup returns CDR1 SGHAT and CDR2 FQNNGV. This CDR3 comprises 13 residues. The CDR3 spells CASSLGSDYGYPF. The CDR3 region has the DNA TGTGCCAGCAGCTTAGGTTCAGACTATGGCTACCCCTTC.

J is TRBJ2-1 and V is TRBV10-3; 9 bases line up with TRBD1. Germline loops: CDR1 ENHRY, CDR2 SYGVKD. The CDR3 has 15 residues. Trimming cost V 5 bases and J 5 bases; bases outside gene matches: 7. CDR3 DNA: TGTGCCATCAGTCAAGGGGACAGGGCCCACAATGAGCAGTTCTTC. Translating it yields CAISQGDRAHNEQFF.

The chain joins TRBV29-1 to TRBJ1-1; 8 nucleotides line up with TRBD1. The CDR3 is 14 residues long. Germline-derived CDR1 and CDR2 are SQVTM and ANQGSEA. After removal of 3 bases from V and 7 bases from J, the junction contained 10 bases not matched to a gene. CDR3 region: CSVEITGGSVEAFF. The CDR3 region has the DNA TGCAGCGTTGAGATTACAGGGGGATCCGTTGAAGCTTTCTTT. The full variable domain, rest sourced from reference TRBV29-1 and TRBJ1-1, is SAVISQKPSRDICQRGTSLTIQCQVDSQVTMMFWYRQQPGQSLTLIATANQGSEATYESGFVIDKFPISRPNLTFSTLTVSNMSPEDSSIYLCSVEITGGSVEAFFGQGTRLTVV.

The CDR3 loop reads CASSPRQGAGETQYF. The CDR3 DNA reads TGTGCCAGCAGCCCACGACAGGGGGCGGGAGAGACCCAGTACTTC. The rearrangement uses TRBV14 and TRBJ2-5, with 10 bases fitting TRBD1. The CDR3 sequence is 15 residues long. CDR1 and CDR2 from the germline V gene are SGHDN and FVKESK. V shed 4 bases, J shed 4 bases, and the junction held 6 bases outside the gene matches.